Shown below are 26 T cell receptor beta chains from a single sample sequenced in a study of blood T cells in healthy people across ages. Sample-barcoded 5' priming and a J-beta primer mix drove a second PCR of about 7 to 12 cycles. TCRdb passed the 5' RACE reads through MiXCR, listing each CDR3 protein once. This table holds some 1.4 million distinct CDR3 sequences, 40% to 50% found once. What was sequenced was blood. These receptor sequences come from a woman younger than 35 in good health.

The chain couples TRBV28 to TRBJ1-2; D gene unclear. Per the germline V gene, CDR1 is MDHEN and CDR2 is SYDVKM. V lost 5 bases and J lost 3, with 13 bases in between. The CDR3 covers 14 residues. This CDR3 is CASSPQPAHYGYTF. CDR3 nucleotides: TGTGCCAGCAGTCCCCAACCGGCCCACTATGGCTACACCTTC.

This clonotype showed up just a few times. The CDR3 loop is CASSQLAYEQFF. Written as DNA, the CDR3 is TGCGCCAGCAGCCAACTAGCCTATGAGCAGTTCTTC. The chain joins TRBV4-1 to TRBJ2-1; maybe TRBD2 (5 bases). Trimming left V 2 bases short and J 8 bases short, with 7 bases between. The germline gives CDR1 MGHRA, CDR2 YSYEKL. This CDR3 contains 12 residues.

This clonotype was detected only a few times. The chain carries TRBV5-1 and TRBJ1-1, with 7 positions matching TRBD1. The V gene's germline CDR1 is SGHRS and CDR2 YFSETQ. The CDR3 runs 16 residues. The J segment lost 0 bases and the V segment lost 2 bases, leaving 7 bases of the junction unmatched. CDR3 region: CASSFYHGQVNTEAFF. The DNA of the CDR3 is TGCGCCAGCAGCTTTTATCACGGACAGGTGAACACTGAAGCTTTCTTT.

The chain's CDR3 is CSATPIDQETQYF. The CDR3 DNA sequence: TGCAGTGCTACCCCGATAGACCAAGAGACCCAGTACTTC. The chain carries TRBV20-1 and TRBJ2-5; D remains unclear. Germline values: CDR1 DFQATT, CDR2 SNEGSKA (reference sequence). V was pared by 4 bases and J by 0 bases, with 9 bases between. The CDR3 is 13 amino acids.

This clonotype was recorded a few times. The CDR3 region has the DNA TGTGCCAGCAGTGTCCAGGGACCTTACAATGAGCAGTTCTTC. It translates to CASSVQGPYNEQFF. V is TRBV27 and J is TRBJ2-1; D is tentatively TRBD1 or TRBD2 (5 bases each). Per germline, CDR1 MNHEY and CDR2 SMNVEV (reference sequence). This CDR3 has 14 amino acids. V was cut by 5 bases and J by 4 bases, with 12 bases left in between.

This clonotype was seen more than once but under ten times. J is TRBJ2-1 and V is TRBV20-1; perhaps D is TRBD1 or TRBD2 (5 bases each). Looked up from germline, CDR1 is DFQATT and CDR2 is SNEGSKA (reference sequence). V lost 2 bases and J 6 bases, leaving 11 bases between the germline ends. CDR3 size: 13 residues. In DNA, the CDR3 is TGCAGTGCTAGACTTCGGGACGGCAATGAGCAGTTCTTC. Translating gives CSARLRDGNEQFF.

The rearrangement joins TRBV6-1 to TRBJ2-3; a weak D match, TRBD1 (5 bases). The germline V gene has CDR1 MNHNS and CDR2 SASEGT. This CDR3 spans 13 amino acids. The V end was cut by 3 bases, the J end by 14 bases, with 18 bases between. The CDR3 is CASSDWVGQESYF. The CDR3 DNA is TGTGCCAGCAGTGATTGGGTGGGGCAGGAGTCGTATTTT.

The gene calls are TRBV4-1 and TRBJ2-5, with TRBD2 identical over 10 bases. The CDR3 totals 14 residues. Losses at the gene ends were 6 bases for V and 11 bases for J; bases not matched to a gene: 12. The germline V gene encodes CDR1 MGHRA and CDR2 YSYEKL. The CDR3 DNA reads TGCGCCAGCAGAGTTGGGACTAGCGACCGCGGGCAGTACTTC. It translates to CASRVGTSDRGQYF.

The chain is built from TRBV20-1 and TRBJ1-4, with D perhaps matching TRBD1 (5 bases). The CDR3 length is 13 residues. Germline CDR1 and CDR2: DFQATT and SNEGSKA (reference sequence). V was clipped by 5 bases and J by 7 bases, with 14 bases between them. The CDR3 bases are TGCAGTGCTTTGACTCGGGGGGTTGAAAAACTGTTTTTT. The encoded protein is CSALTRGVEKLFF.

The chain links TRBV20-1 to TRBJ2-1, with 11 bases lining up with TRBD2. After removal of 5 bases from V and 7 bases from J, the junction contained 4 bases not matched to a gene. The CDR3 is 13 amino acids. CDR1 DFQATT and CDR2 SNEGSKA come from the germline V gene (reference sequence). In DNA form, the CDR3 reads TGCAGTGCTGTAGCGGGGGGGCTTAATGAGCAGTTCTTC. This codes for CSAVAGGLNEQFF.

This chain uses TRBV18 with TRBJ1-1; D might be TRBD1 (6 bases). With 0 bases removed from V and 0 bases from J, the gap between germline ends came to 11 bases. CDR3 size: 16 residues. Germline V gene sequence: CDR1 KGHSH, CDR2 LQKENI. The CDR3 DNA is TGTGCCAGCTCACCACCGGACAGTCGCATGAACACTGAAGCTTTCTTT. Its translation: CASSPPDSRMNTEAFF.

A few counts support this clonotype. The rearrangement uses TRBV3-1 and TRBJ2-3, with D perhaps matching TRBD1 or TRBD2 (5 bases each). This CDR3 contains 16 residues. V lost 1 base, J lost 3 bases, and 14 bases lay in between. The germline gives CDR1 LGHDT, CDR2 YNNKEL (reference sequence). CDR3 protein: CASSQARGLPTDTQYF. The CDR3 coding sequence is TGTGCCAGCAGCCAAGCGAGGGGCCTCCCTACAGATACGCAGTATTTT.

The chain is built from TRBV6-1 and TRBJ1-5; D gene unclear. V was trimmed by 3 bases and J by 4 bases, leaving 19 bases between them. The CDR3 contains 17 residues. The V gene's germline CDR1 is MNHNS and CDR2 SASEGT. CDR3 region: CASSERQENLRNQPQHF. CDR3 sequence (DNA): TGTGCCAGCAGTGAGAGGCAGGAGAACCTTCGGAATCAGCCCCAGCATTTT.

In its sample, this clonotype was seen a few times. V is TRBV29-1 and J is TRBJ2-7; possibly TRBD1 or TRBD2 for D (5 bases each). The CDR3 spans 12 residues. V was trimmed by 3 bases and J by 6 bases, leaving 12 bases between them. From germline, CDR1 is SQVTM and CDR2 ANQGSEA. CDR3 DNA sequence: TGCAGCGTTGAGAGGTCGGGGACCGAGCAGTACTTC. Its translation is CSVERSGTEQYF.

The CDR3 nucleotides are TGTGCCAGCAGCGGAGCCTACACTGAAGCTTTCTTT. This encodes CASSGAYTEAFF. The V gene is TRBV9, the J gene TRBJ1-1; D gene unclear. The CDR3 contains 12 residues. V dropped 3 bases and J dropped 3 bases, with 6 bases sitting between them. CDR1 is SGDLS and CDR2 is YYNGEE in the germline V gene.

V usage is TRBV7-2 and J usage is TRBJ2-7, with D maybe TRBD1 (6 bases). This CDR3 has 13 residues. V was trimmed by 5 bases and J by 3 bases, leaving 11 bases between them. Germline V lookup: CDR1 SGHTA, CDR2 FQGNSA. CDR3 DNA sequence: TGTGCCAGCAGCACCGGACAGTTCTACGAGCAGTACTTC. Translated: CASSTGQFYEQYF.

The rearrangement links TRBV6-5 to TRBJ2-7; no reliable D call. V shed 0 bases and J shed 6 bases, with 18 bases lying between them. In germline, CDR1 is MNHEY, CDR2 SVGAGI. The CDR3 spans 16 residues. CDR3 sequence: CASSYSKRNLVFEQYF. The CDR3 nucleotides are TGTGCCAGCAGTTACTCGAAACGCAATCTGGTTTTCGAGCAGTACTTC.

The chain's CDR3 is CSARDAGQAGNQPQHF. The CDR3 region has the DNA TGCAGTGCTAGAGATGCGGGTCAGGCGGGCAATCAGCCCCAGCATTTT. V and J are TRBV20-1 and TRBJ1-5; no reliable D call. CDR1 and CDR2 (germline): DFQATT, SNEGSKA (reference sequence). CDR3 size: 16 residues. V lost 0 bases to trimming and J lost 2 bases, with 14 bases between them.

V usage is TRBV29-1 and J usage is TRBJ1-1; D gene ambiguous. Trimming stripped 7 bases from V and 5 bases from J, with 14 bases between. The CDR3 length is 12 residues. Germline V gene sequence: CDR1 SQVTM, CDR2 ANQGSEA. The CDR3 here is CSAQAGLTEAFF. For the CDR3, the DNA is TGCAGCGCCCAGGCGGGGTTAACTGAAGCTTTCTTT.

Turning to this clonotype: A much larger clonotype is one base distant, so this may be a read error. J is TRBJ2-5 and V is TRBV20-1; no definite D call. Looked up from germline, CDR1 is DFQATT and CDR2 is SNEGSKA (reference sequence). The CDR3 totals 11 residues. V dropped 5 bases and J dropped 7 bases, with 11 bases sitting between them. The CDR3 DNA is TGCAGTGCTGAGTTCGGCTGGACCCAGTACTTC. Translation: CSAEFGWTQYF.

Here the CDR3 DNA reads TGCAGTGCTAGGGGAACTAGCGGGAGAGATACGCAGTATTTT. Translated, it gives CSARGTSGRDTQYF. The chain uses TRBV20-1 and TRBJ2-3; 11 positions match TRBD2. The CDR3 spans 14 residues. The V gene end was trimmed by 3 bases and the J gene end by 5 bases; junction bases not matched to a gene: 4. The V gene's germline CDR1 is DFQATT and CDR2 SNEGSKA (reference sequence).

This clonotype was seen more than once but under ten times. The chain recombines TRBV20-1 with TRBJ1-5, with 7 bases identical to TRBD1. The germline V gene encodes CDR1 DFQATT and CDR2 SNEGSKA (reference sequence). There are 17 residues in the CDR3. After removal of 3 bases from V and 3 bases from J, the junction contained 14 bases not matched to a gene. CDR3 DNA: TGCAGTGCTAGGCTAGCTTCAGGGACAGAAGTCAATCAGCCCCAGCATTTT. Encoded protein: CSARLASGTEVNQPQHF.

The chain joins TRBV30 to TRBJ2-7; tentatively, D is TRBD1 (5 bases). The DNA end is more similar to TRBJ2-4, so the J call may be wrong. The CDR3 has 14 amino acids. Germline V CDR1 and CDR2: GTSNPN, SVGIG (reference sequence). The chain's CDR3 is CAWSGGSALSIQYF. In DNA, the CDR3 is TGTGCCTGGAGTGGGGGCTCAGCCTTGAGCATTCAGTACTTC.

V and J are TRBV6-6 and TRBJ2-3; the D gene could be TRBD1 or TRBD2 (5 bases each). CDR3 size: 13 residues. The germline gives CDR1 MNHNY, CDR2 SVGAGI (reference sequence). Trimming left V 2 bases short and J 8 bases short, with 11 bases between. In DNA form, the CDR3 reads TGTGCCAGCAGTTACAGGGGAGACGGTACGCAGTATTTT. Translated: CASSYRGDGTQYF.

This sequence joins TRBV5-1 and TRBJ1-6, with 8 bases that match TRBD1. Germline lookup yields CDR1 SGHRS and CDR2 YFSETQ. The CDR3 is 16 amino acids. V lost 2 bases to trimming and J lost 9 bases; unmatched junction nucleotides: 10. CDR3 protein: CASSFNQGARGSPLHF. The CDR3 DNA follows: TGCGCCAGCAGCTTCAATCAGGGGGCACGGGGTTCACCCCTCCACTTT.

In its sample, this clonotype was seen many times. The CDR3 is CASSEELAGSYEQYF. In nucleotides, the CDR3 is TGTGCCAGCAGTGAAGAACTAGCGGGCTCCTACGAGCAGTACTTC. This chain joins TRBV6-1 and TRBJ2-7, with 9 positions matching TRBD2. Trimming removed 1 base from V and 0 bases from J; junction bases left unmatched: 1. Germline CDR1 and CDR2: MNHNS and SASEGT. CDR3 length: 15 amino acids.